These 5 T cell receptor beta chains originate from one sample sequenced in a study of cytotoxic CD8 clonotypes in ibrutinib-treated CLL. The method was immunoSEQ multiplex PCR; TCRdb's version includes in-frame clones alone and lacks a portion of them. The sample lists 250,000 to 350,000 clones, roughly three quarters occurring once. Specimen: PBMCs, collected at disease progression, from a patient treated with ibrutinib. These receptors came from a human donor with chronic lymphocytic leukemia.

The V call is TRBV9, the J call TRBJ2-7; the D gene is possibly TRBD1 (5 bases). V lost 2 bases and J 0 bases, leaving 9 bases between the germline ends. The CDR3 covers 14 residues. The germline V gene has CDR1 SGDLS and CDR2 YYNGEE. The CDR3 DNA is TGTGCCAGCAGCGTTGACAGCCGCTCCTACGAGCAGTACTTC. This gives the protein CASSVDSRSYEQYF.

This chain connects TRBV2 to TRBJ1-2; possible D gene TRBD1, 5 bases. Between the trimmed V and J ends, which lost 1 base and 4 bases, there was a span of 7 bases. Looked up from germline, CDR1 is SNHLY and CDR2 is FYNNEI. The CDR3 sequence is 13 residues long. The CDR3 region has the DNA TGTGCCAGCAGTGAAGAGGGGATCTATGGCTACACCTTC. This gives the protein CASSEEGIYGYTF.

This clone was detected a few times. The V call is TRBV4-1, the J call TRBJ1-2, with D possibly matching TRBD1 (6 bases). Trimming stripped 3 bases from V and 4 bases from J, with 12 bases between. The CDR3 contains 14 residues. CDR1 MGHRA and CDR2 YSYEKL come from the germline V gene. The CDR3 spells CASSQQGPSYGYTF. In DNA, the CDR3 is TGCGCCAGCAGCCAGCAGGGGCCTTCCTATGGCTACACCTTC.

This sequence joins TRBV7-6 and TRBJ2-3, with D tentatively TRBD1 or TRBD2 (7 bases each). V shed 5 bases and J shed 7 bases, with 19 bases lying between them. This CDR3 region has 15 residues. Germline loops: CDR1 SGHVS, CDR2 FNYEAQ. The CDR3, as DNA: TGTGCCAGCAGCCCAGGGGGGGGCGTTAAGAATACGCAGTATTTT. Protein product: CASSPGGGVKNTQYF. The whole variable domain, filled in from reference TRBV7-6 and TRBJ2-3, reads GAGVSQSPRYKVTKRGQDVALRCDPISGHVSLYWYRQALGQGPEFLTYFNYEAQQDKSGLPNDRFSAERPEGSISTLTIQRTEQRDSAMYRCASSPGGGVKNTQYFGPGTRLTVL.

CDR3 residues: CAISELEGPSLFF. Written as DNA, the CDR3 is TGTGCCATCAGTGAGTTAGAGGGCCCATCATTGTTCTTC. This sequence joins TRBV10-3 and TRBJ2-1; perhaps TRBD2 as D (5 bases). Germline-derived CDR1 and CDR2 are ENHRY and SYGVKD. The CDR3 runs to 13 residues. Trimming cost V 1 base and J 15 bases, with 16 bases left between them.